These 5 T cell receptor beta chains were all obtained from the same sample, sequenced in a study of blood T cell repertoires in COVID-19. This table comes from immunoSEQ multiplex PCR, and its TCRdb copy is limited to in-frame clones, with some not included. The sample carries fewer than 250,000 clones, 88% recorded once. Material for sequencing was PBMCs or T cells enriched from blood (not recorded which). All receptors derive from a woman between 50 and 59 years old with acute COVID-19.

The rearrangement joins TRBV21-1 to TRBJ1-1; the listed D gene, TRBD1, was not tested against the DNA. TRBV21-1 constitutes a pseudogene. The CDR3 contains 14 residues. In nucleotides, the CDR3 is TGTGCCAGCAGCACCCGGACATATAACACTGAAGCTTTCTTT. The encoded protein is CASSTRTYNTEAFF.

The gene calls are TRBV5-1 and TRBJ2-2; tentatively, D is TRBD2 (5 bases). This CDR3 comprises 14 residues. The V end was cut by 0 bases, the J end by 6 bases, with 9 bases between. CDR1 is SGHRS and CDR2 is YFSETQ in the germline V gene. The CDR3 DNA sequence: TGCGCCAGCAGCTTGGAAGGGAGCGCCGGGGAGCTGTTTTTT. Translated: CASSLEGSAGELFF.

CDR3 in amino acids: CASSLLLTNEQFF. CDR3 DNA: TGCGCCAGCAGCTTGTTATTAACTAATGAGCAGTTCTTC. The rearrangement joins TRBV5-1 to TRBJ2-1; D not certain. The CDR3 sequence is 13 residues long. V dropped 1 base and J dropped 7 bases, with 9 bases sitting between them. CDR1 is SGHRS, CDR2 YFSETQ, per germline. The complete variable domain, with remaining parts taken from reference TRBV5-1 and TRBJ2-1, reads KAGVTQTPRYLIKTRGQQVTLSCSPISGHRSVSWYQQTPGQGLQFLFEYFSETQRNKGNFPGRFSGRQFSNSRSEMNVSTLELGDSALYLCASSLLLTNEQFFGPGTRLTVL.

The CDR3 sequence is CASSAGKTNTDTQYF. CDR3 DNA sequence: TGTGCCAGCAGCGCGGGAAAGACTAACACAGATACGCAGTATTTT. The rearrangement links TRBV9 to TRBJ2-3; a possible D gene is TRBD2 (5 bases). Germline CDR1 is SGDLS and CDR2 is YYNGEE. Trimming left V 3 bases short and J 2 bases short, with 13 bases between. The CDR3 runs 15 residues.

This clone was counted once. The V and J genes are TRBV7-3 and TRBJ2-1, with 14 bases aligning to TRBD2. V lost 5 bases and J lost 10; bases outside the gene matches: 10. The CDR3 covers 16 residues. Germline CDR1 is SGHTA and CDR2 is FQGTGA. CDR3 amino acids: CASSRMGTSGRWEQFF. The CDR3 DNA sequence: TGTGCCAGCAGCCGAATGGGGACTAGCGGGAGATGGGAGCAGTTCTTC.